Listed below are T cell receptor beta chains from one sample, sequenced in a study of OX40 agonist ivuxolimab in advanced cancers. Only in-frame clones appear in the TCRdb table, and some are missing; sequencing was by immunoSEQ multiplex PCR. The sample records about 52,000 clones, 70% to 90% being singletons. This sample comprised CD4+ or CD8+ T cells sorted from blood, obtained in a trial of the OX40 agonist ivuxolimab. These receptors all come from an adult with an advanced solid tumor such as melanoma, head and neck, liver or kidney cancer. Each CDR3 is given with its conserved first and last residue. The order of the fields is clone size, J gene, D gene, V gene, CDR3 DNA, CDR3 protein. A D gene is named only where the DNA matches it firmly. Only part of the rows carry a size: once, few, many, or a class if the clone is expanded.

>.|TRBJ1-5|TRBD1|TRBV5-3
TGTGCCAGCAGCTTCGGACAGGGTCAGCCCCAGCATTTT
CASSFGQGQPQHF
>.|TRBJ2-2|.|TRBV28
TGTGCCAGCAGCGGCGGGGTTAGGACCGGGGAGCTGTTTTTT
CASSGGVRTGELFF
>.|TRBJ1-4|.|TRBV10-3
TGTGCCATCAGCCAGGGCTATAATGAAAAACTGTTTTTT
CAISQGYNEKLFF
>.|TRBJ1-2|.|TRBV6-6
TGTGCCAGCAGTTACTCACTTGGAGGGAGTCGAGGCTACACCTTC
CASSYSLGGSRGYTF
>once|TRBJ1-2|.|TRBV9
TGTGCCAGCACCCGGGACTTGTATGGCTACACCTTC
CASTRDLYGYTF
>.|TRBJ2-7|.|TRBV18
TGTGCCAGCTCACCGTATACACCATCGAACTCCTACGAGCAGTACTTC
CASSPYTPSNSYEQYF
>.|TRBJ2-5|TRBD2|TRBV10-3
TGTGCCATCAGTGAATCCGACGGGGGGGGACAAGAGACCCAGTACTTC
CAISESDGGGQETQYF
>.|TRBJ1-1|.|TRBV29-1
TGCAGCGTTGAACCCGTCGATTGGACTGAAGCTTTCTTT
CSVEPVDWTEAFF
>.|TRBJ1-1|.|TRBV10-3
TGTGCCATCAGCTCTAACAAGGACACTGAAGCTTTCTTT
CAISSNKDTEAFF
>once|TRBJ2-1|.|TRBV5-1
TGCGCCAGCAGCTCACTAGGTGGCTCCTACAATGAGCAGTTCTTC
CASSSLGGSYNEQFF
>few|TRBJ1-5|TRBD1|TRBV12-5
TGTGCTAGTGGCTCCGGGACAGATAAATTTAATCAGCCCCAGCATTTT
CASGSGTDKFNQPQHF
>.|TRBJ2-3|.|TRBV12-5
TGTGCTAGTGGTCAGTTCACAGATACGCAGTATTTT
CASGQFTDTQYF
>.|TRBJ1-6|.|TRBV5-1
TGCGCCAGCAGCTTGGACAGGCGGGCGTCTAATTCACCCCTCCACTTT
CASSLDRRASNSPLHF
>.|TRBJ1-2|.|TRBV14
TGTGCCAGCAGCCAAGGAGGAGGTCCTCGCCTCTATGGCTACACCTTC
CASSQGGGPRLYGYTF
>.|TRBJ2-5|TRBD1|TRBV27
TGTGCCAGCAGCTGGGGACAGGCACAAGAGACCCAGTACTTC
CASSWGQAQETQYF
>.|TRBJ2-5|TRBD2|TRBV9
TGTGCCAGCAGCGTATGGGACTACAGTGGAGAGACCCAGTACTTC
CASSVWDYSGETQYF
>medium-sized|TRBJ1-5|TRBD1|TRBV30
TGTGCCTGGAGTTCCCAGGGGGATCAGCCCCAGCATTTT
CAWSSQGDQPQHF
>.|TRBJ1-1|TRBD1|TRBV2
TGTGCCAGCAGCCGGGACAGGGGCACTGAAGCTTTCTTT
CASSRDRGTEAFF
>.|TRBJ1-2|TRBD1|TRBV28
TGTGCCAGCAGCGACAGGGGAAACTATGGCTACACCTTC
CASSDRGNYGYTF
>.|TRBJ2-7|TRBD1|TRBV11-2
TGTGCCAGCAACTTTGATAGGGGGCTCGTCTACGAGCAGTACTTC
CASNFDRGLVYEQYF
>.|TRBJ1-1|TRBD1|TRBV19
TGTGCCAGTAGTGTCGACAGGGAGCCTCTGGGGACTGAAGCTTTCTTT
CASSVDREPLGTEAFF
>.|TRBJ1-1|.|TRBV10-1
TGCGCCAGCAGTGTATCGAAGGGAGGGACTGAAGCTTTCTTT
CASSVSKGGTEAFF
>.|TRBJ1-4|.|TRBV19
TGTGCCAGTAGTATACAGGGGTTGGAACTGTTTTTT
CASSIQGLELFF
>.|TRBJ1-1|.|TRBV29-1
TGCAGCGCTAAAAGACCCCCGTCTGAAGCTTTCTTT
CSAKRPPSEAFF
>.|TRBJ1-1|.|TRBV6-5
TGTGCCAGCTCTGTGACTGGGACTTCCTACACTGAAGCTTTCTTT
CASSVTGTSYTEAFF
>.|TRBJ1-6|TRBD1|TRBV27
TGTGCCAGCAGAAGGACAGGGGGCATGTCACCCCTCCACTTT
CASRRTGGMSPLHF
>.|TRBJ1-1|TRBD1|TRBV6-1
TGTGCCAGCAGTGGGGGACAGAGACACACTGAAGCTTTCTTT
CASSGGQRHTEAFF
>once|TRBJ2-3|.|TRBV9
TGTGCCAGCAGCGTAGCTACACGGGCGACAGATACGCAGTATTTT
CASSVATRATDTQYF
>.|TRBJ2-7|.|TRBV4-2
TGTGCCAGCAGCCAAGATACAGGGAATCGGAACGAGCAGTACTTC
CASSQDTGNRNEQYF
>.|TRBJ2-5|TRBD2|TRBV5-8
TGTGCCAGCAGCTTGTTGGGGACTAGCGGGGTAGAGTACCAAGAGACCCAGTACTTC
CASSLLGTSGVEYQETQYF
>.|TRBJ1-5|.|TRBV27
TGTGCCAGCAGTTTATTGCCAGGGAAAGGCAATCAGCCCCAGCATTTT
CASSLLPGKGNQPQHF
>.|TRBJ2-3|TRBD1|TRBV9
TGTGCCAGCAGCGTAGAGGACAGGTCCACAGATACGCAGTATTTT
CASSVEDRSTDTQYF
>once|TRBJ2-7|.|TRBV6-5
TGTGCCAGCAGTTCGGGGACATCCCAAACCTACGAGCAGTACTTC
CASSSGTSQTYEQYF
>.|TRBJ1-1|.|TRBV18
TGTGCCAGCTCACTTAACCCGGACCCGGGCACTGAAGCTTTCTTT
CASSLNPDPGTEAFF
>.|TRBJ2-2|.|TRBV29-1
TGCAGCGTTGACAGGGGAGGGACCGGGGAGCTGTTTTTT
CSVDRGGTGELFF
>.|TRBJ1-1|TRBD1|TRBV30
TGTGCCTGGAGCCCTACTGCCATTCAGGGGGCAAAGGAAGCTTTCTTT
CAWSPTAIQGAKEAFF
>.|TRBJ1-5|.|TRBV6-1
TGTGCCAGCAGTGCAACAGTTGATCAGCCCCAGCATTTT
CASSATVDQPQHF
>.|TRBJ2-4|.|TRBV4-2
TGTGCCAGCAGCCAAGCTCTATCTGAAAACATTCAGTACTTC
CASSQALSENIQYF
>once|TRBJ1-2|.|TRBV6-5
TGTGCCAGCAGTTACGATGGGGGCGGTAACTATGGCTACACCTTC
CASSYDGGGNYGYTF
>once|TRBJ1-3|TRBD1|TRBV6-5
TGTGCCAGCAGAGGGACAGGGGGGCATGGAAACACCATATATTTT
CASRGTGGHGNTIYF
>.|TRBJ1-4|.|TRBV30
TGTGCCTGGAGTGGTACAGGGACTGAAAAACTGTTTTTT
CAWSGTGTEKLFF
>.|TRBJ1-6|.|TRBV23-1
TGCGCCAGCAGTCAATCGCGGGCAGCCTCCTATAATTCACCCCTCCACTTT
CASSQSRAASYNSPLHF
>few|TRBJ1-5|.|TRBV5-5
TGTGCCAGCAGCTCCACAGGCGATCAGCCCCAGCATTTT
CASSSTGDQPQHF
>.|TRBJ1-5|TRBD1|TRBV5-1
TGCGCCAGCAGCCCGGGGACAGGGGGCTATCAGCCCCAGCATTTT
CASSPGTGGYQPQHF
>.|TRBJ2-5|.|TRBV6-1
TGTGCCAGCAGTGAGGGTTCACACGCCCAAGAGACCCAGTACTTC
CASSEGSHAQETQYF
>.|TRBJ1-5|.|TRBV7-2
TGTGCCAGCAGCATCAGACAGTCCCCTCTCTTGCCCAATCAGCCCCAGCATTTT
CASSIRQSPLLPNQPQHF
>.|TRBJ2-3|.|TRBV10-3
TGTGCCATCAGCCAAGCGGAGTCGACCACAGATACGCAGTATTTT
CAISQAESTTDTQYF
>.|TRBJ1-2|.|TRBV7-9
TGTGCCGGGGGGGAGGCTAACTATGGCTACACCTTC
CAGGEANYGYTF
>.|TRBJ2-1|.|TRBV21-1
TGTGCCAGCAGCAAAGTTACCCAGCGGGGGGATACATCGAATGAGCAGTTCTTC
CASSKVTQRGDTSNEQFF
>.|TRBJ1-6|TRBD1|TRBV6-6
TGTGCCAGCTGCCCGACAGGGATTCGTACTTCACCCCTCCACTTT
CASCPTGIRTSPLHF
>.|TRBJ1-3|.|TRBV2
TGTGCCAGCAGTCGCGGGGTTTCGTCCCTCTCTGGAAACACCATATATTTT
CASSRGVSSLSGNTIYF
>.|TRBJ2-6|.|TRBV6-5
TGTGCCAGCAGGGTCTCGGGGGCCAACGTCCTGACTTTC
CASRVSGANVLTF
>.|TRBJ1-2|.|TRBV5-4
TGTGCCAGCAGCTTAGGGAGCAGGGTTGGTTATGGCTACACCTTC
CASSLGSRVGYGYTF
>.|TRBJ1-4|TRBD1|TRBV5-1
TGCGCCAGCAGCCCCGGGACAGATAATGAAAAACTGTTTTTT
CASSPGTDNEKLFF